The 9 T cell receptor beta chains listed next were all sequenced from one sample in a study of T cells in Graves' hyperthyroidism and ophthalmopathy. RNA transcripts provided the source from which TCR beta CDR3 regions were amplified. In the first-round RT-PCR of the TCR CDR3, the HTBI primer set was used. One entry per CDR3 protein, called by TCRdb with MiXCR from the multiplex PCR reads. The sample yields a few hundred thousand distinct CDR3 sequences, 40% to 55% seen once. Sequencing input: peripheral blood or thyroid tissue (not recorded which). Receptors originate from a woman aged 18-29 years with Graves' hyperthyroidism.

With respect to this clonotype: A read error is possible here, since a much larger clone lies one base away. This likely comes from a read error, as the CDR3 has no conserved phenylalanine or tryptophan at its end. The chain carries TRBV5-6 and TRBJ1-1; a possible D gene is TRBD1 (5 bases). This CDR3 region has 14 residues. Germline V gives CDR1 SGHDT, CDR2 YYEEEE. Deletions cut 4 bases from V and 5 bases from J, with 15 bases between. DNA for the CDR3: TGTGCCAGCAGCCAGATGGGGGTGTGGACTGAAGCTTTCCTT. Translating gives CASSQMGVWTEAFL.

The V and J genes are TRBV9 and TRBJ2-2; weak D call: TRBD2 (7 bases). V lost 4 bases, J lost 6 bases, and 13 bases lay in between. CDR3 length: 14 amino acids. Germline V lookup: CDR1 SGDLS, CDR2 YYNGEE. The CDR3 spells CASSLAGAAGELFF. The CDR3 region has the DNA TGTGCCAGCAGCTTGGCGGGGGCAGCCGGGGAGCTGTTTTTT.

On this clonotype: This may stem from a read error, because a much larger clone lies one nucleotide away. The CDR3 bases are TGCGCCAGCAGCCACTCGGGCAGTCTCTACGAGCAGTACTTC. Translated: CASSHSGSLYEQYF. The V and J genes are TRBV4-1 and TRBJ2-7, with D unclear. V lost 3 bases and J 3 bases, leaving 12 bases between the germline ends. CDR3 length equals 14 residues. The germline V gene has CDR1 MGHRA and CDR2 YSYEKL.

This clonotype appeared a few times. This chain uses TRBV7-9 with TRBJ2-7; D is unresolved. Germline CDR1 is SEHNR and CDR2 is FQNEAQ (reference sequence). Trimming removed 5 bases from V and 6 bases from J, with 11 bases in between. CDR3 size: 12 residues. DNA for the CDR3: TGTGCCAGCAGCCCTTCCCCAGGCGAGCAGTACTTC. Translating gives CASSPSPGEQYF.

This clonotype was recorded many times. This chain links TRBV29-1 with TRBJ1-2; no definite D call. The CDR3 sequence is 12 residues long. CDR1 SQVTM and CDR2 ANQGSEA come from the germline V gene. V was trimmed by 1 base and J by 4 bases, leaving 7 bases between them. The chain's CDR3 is CSVEAWGYGYTF. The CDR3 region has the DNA TGCAGCGTTGAAGCCTGGGGCTATGGCTACACCTTC.

CDR3 loop: CASSSARKDRVSYEQYF. CDR3 DNA sequence: TGTGCCAGCAGCAGTGCTAGGAAGGACAGGGTTTCCTACGAGCAGTACTTC. This chain links TRBV7-6 with TRBJ2-7; 8 bases match TRBD1. CDR3 size: 17 residues. J gave up 1 base and V 5 bases, and 13 bases lay outside the gene matches. The germline V gene encodes CDR1 SGHVS and CDR2 FNYEAQ.

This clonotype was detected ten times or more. The CDR3 DNA follows: TGTGCCAGCAGCTTAGGGGACATCTCCAGCTCCTACGAGCAGTACTTC. Its translation is CASSLGDISSSYEQYF. V gene TRBV7-9 combines with J gene TRBJ2-7, with D perhaps TRBD1 (6 bases). Germline CDR1 is SEHNR and CDR2 is FQNEAQ (reference sequence). The CDR3 covers 16 residues. Trimming pared 1 base from V and 0 bases from J, leaving 13 bases between.

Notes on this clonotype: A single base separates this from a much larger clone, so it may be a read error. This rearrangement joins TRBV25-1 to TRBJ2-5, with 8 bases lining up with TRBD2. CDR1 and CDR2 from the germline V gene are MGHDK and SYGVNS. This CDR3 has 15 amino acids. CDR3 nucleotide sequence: TGTGCCAGCAGTGAATCAAAAGCGGGAGTGGAGACCCGGTACTTC. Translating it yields CASSESKAGVETRYF.

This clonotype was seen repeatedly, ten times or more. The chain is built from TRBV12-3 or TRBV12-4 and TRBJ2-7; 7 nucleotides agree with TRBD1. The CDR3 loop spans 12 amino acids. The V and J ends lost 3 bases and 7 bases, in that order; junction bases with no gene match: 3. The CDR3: CASSFSTGEQYF. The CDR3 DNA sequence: TGTGCCAGCAGTTTCTCGACAGGGGAGCAGTACTTC.